This is a list of T cell receptor beta chains from one sample in a study of cytomegalovirus exposure and HLA in healthy donors. The method was immunoSEQ multiplex PCR; TCRdb's version includes in-frame clones alone and lacks a portion of them. This table holds hundreds of thousands of clones, around 86% found once. Sequenced: PBMCs. These receptors were obtained from a woman between 18 and 29 years old in good health and CMV-seronegative. CDR3s include the opening cysteine and the closing phenylalanine or tryptophan. D genes are given only for firm matches. A clone size is listed for some rows: how often the clone was seen (once, few, many), or a class if it is expanded.

v_gene	abundance	d_gene	j_gene	CDR3nt	CDR3aa
TRBV15	-	TRBD1	TRBJ1-2	TGTGCCACCAGCAGACAGGGGGCGGTTGGCTATGGCTACACCTTC	CATSRQGAVGYGYTF
TRBV5-1	-	TRBD1	TRBJ1-4	TGCGCCAGCAGCCCGGGGACAGGGCAGGAAAAACTGTTTTTT	CASSPGTGQEKLFF
TRBV13	-	-	TRBJ1-1	TGTGCCAGCAGCCCCAAGGGGCCCCAGGTGAATGAAGCTTTCTTT	CASSPKGPQVNEAFF
TRBV5-1	-	TRBD1	TRBJ2-7	TGCGCCAGCAGTTACGGGACAGGTACCCCCCAATGGGCCTCAGTGTGGGAGCAGTACTTC	CASSYGTGTPQWASVWEQYF
TRBV29-1	-	TRBD1	TRBJ2-7	TGCAGCGCGTTGGGACAGGGGGCTCTTCGGCAGTACTTC	CSALGQGALRQYF
TRBV28	-	-	TRBJ2-7	TGTGCCAGCAGCCAATTAGCGGAGCCCTACGAGCAGTACTTC	CASSQLAEPYEQYF
TRBV30	-	-	TRBJ1-6	TGTGCCTGGCAAATCCTTACAGGGTCTCGGTCACCCCTCCACTTT	CAWQILTGSRSPLHF
TRBV5-4	-	TRBD2	TRBJ2-7	TGTGCCAGCAGCTTTGGGACTAGCGATTCTTACGAGCAGTACTTC	CASSFGTSDSYEQYF
TRBV27	-	TRBD2	TRBJ2-3	TGTGCCAGCAGTGTACTAGCGGGGGGGCTCACAGATACGCAGTATTTT	CASSVLAGGLTDTQYF
TRBV27	-	TRBD2	TRBJ2-1	TGTGCCAGCAGTTTTGCGGGAGCTAGCTACAATGAGCAGTTCTTC	CASSFAGASYNEQFF
TRBV28	-	TRBD1	TRBJ1-1	TGTGCCAGCAGTCGGTGGACAGGGATTAACACTGAAGCTTTCTTT	CASSRWTGINTEAFF
TRBV30	-	TRBD1	TRBJ1-2	TGTGCCTGGAGTCGGGGGACAGGGATCAACTATGGCTACACCTTC	CAWSRGTGINYGYTF
TRBV9	-	-	TRBJ2-5	TGTGCCAGCAGCGTAGCATCGGGGTTTCAAGAGACCCAGTACTTC	CASSVASGFQETQYF
TRBV30	-	TRBD2	TRBJ2-5	TGTGCCTGGAGTGTACGTCTAGCGGGAGGGCCAGGGCAAGAGACCCAGTACTTC	CAWSVRLAGGPGQETQYF
TRBV5-6	-	-	TRBJ1-1	TGTGCCAGCAGCTTGGCCATCCAGGATAACACTGAAGCTTTCTTT	CASSLAIQDNTEAFF
TRBV2	-	TRBD2	TRBJ2-1	TGTGCCGGCTCCGGCGGGACTAGCACGTTGGGGGCCGAGTTCTTC	CAGSGGTSTLGAEFF
TRBV30	-	TRBD2	TRBJ2-7	TGTGCCTGGGCCGGTGAGACTAGCAACTACGAGCAGTACTTC	CAWAGETSNYEQYF
TRBV9	once	TRBD2	TRBJ2-3	TGTGCCAGCAGCTACACTAGCGGGGGTAACACAGATACGCAGTATTTT	CASSYTSGGNTDTQYF
TRBV11-2	few	-	TRBJ2-1	TGTGCCAGCAGCTCAGGCGGGTCCCCGCGGGATTATGAGCAGTTCTTC	CASSSGGSPRDYEQFF
TRBV5-4	-	TRBD1	TRBJ2-5	TGTGCCAGCAGTTGGACAGGGAGAGAAGAGACCCAGTACTTC	CASSWTGREETQYF
TRBV2	once	TRBD2	TRBJ2-5	TGTGCCAGCAGTGAAGTCACTAGCGGGGGAAAGACCCAGTACTTC	CASSEVTSGGKTQYF
TRBV2	-	-	TRBJ1-1	TGTGCCAGCAGTGAAGCCAGCTCACGGGGGGGTGAAGCTTTCTTT	CASSEASSRGGEAFF
TRBV5-6	-	TRBD1	TRBJ1-2	TGTGCCAGCAGCGGGACAGGGAATAACTATGGCTACACCTTC	CASSGTGNNYGYTF
TRBV29-1	-	TRBD2	TRBJ2-1	TGCAGCGTTGGGACTAGCGGGGGGTACAATGAGCAGTTCTTC	CSVGTSGGYNEQFF
TRBV7-8	few	-	TRBJ1-5	TGTGCCAGCAGCTCGGGGGGTTCCAATCAGCCCCAGCATTTT	CASSSGGSNQPQHF
TRBV29-1	-	TRBD1	TRBJ2-1	TGCAGCCTGAGGGGACAGCGGTACAATGAGCAGTTCTTC	CSLRGQRYNEQFF
TRBV27	-	-	TRBJ1-2	TGTGCCAGCAGTTTAGCGGCGTCTCCTTATGGCTACACCTTC	CASSLAASPYGYTF
TRBV20-1	-	-	TRBJ2-7	TGCAGTGCTCCCCTGCCGGGCGAGCAGTACTTC	CSAPLPGEQYF
TRBV30	-	TRBD1	TRBJ2-5	TGTGCCTGGAGCCTCCAGGGGGTGGAGACCCAGTACTTC	CAWSLQGVETQYF
TRBV10-3	once	TRBD1	TRBJ1-2	TGTGCCATCAGTGGGACCGGGACAGGAGCCTACACCTTC	CAISGTGTGAYTF
TRBV6-5	-	TRBD2	TRBJ2-5	TGTGCCAGCAGTTACTCACAGACTAGCGGGTTGGAGACCCAGTACTTC	CASSYSQTSGLETQYF
TRBV19	-	-	TRBJ2-7	TGTGCCAGTAGTACAGGGTGGGCCTACGAGCAGTACTTC	CASSTGWAYEQYF
TRBV7-6	-	TRBD1	TRBJ1-1	TGTGCCAGCAGCCCTGGACAGGGTTCGAACACTGAAGCTTTCTTT	CASSPGQGSNTEAFF
TRBV6-1	-	-	TRBJ1-1	TGTGCCAGCAGTCCACAGGACAGTTCCGGAACTGAAGCTTTCTTT	CASSPQDSSGTEAFF
TRBV19	-	TRBD1	TRBJ2-3	TGTGCCAGTATGGGACAGGGGACCACAGATACGCAGTATTTT	CASMGQGTTDTQYF
TRBV5-8	-	TRBD1	TRBJ2-2	TGTGCCAGCAGCACCGGGACAGGGGCGAACACCGGGGAGCTGTTTTTT	CASSTGTGANTGELFF
TRBV6-1	-	-	TRBJ1-1	TGTGCCAGCAGTGAAGCGTCGGGGAACACTGAAGCTTTCTTT	CASSEASGNTEAFF
TRBV28	-	-	TRBJ1-4	TGTGCCAGCAGTTTAGACTATCCAGAAACTAATGAAAAACTGTTTTTT	CASSLDYPETNEKLFF
TRBV7-2	-	TRBD1	TRBJ1-3	TGTGCCAGCAGCTTAGCGGTGACAGGGGTCCCAGGAAACACCATATATTTT	CASSLAVTGVPGNTIYF
TRBV4-2	-	TRBD1	TRBJ1-1	TGTGCCAGCAGCCGGTCAACAGGGGGTGAAGCTTTCTTT	CASSRSTGGEAFF
TRBV5-6	-	TRBD1	TRBJ2-1	TGTGCCAGCAGCCCCTTAGGACAGGGTGATGAGCAGTTCTTC	CASSPLGQGDEQFF
TRBV7-7	-	TRBD1	TRBJ1-1	TGTGCCAGCAGCACACGACAGGGAACAATGAACACTGAAGCTTTCTTT	CASSTRQGTMNTEAFF
TRBV28	-	-	TRBJ2-7	TGTGCCAGCAGTGTTCTAGTAGTGCAGAGCTCCTACGAGCAGTACTTC	CASSVLVVQSSYEQYF
TRBV11-2	-	-	TRBJ2-7	TGTGCCAGCAGCTTAGTAACCCGTAGCGAGCAGTACTTC	CASSLVTRSEQYF
TRBV4-1	-	TRBD2	TRBJ2-7	TGCGCCAGCAGCCAAGAAAGCGGGAGGGCCTCAAGCGAGCAGTACTTC	CASSQESGRASSEQYF
TRBV2	-	-	TRBJ1-2	TGTGCCAGCAGACCGAGCTATGGCTACACCTTC	CASRPSYGYTF
TRBV28	-	TRBD1	TRBJ1-4	TGTGCCAGCAGTCAGACAGGGGGTTTTGAAAAACTGTTTTTT	CASSQTGGFEKLFF
TRBV5-1	-	TRBD1	TRBJ1-1	TGCGCCAGCAGCCCAGGGACAGGGGCCACCCTTGTCACTGAAGCTTTCTTT	CASSPGTGATLVTEAFF
TRBV5-8	-	TRBD1	TRBJ2-1	TGTGCCAGCAGACAGGGACAGTCCTACAATGAGCAGTTCTTC	CASRQGQSYNEQFF
TRBV12-5	-	TRBD1	TRBJ2-2	TGTGCTAGTGGTTTGGTACTCGGGACAGGGAACACCGGGGAGCTGTTTTTT	CASGLVLGTGNTGELFF
TRBV6-1	once	-	TRBJ1-4	TGTGCCAGCAGTGCTTCGACGGGAAATGAAAAACTGTTTTTT	CASSASTGNEKLFF
TRBV4-2	-	-	TRBJ1-6	TGTGCCAGCAGCCAAGAAAGTAGGGGAACTCTGACCCTCCACTTT	CASSQESRGTLTLHF
TRBV27	-	TRBD1	TRBJ1-5	TGTGCCAGCGGAAGTGGGATACAGGGGAGACAGAATCAGCCCCAGCATTTT	CASGSGIQGRQNQPQHF
TRBV29-1	-	-	TRBJ1-1	TGCAGCGTCAGAAGAGACATGAACACTGAAGCTTTCTTT	CSVRRDMNTEAFF
TRBV5-1	-	-	TRBJ2-7	TGCGCCAGCAGCTTGGATGGACACACAACCTACGAGCAGTACTTC	CASSLDGHTTYEQYF
TRBV30	-	-	TRBJ1-2	TGTGCCTGGAGTGTACAGAGGGCCTATGGCTACACCTTC	CAWSVQRAYGYTF
TRBV27	once	-	TRBJ1-1	TGTGCCAGCTGCTTTCGGGTGAACACTGAAGCTTTCTTT	CASCFRVNTEAFF
TRBV28	once	TRBD1	TRBJ1-2	TGTGCCAGCAGGACTCAGGGGGGCTATGGCTACACCTTC	CASRTQGGYGYTF
TRBV29-1	-	TRBD1	TRBJ2-3	TGCAGCGACTCTAGGACAGGGATCTTAACGGATACGCAGTATTTT	CSDSRTGILTDTQYF